A single sample is the source of the 21 T cell receptor beta chains below, sequenced in a study of blood T cell repertoires in COVID-19. Sequencing was performed with immunoSEQ multiplex PCR; in TCRdb, only in-frame clones are kept and a portion is missing. Of around 35,000 clones in the sample, around 90% were seen once. The specimen was peripheral blood. The receptor source for this set is a human donor in a cohort sampled during active COVID-19.

The sample holds one count of this clone. The chain uses TRBV7-2 and TRBJ2-5, with 9 bases fitting TRBD2. V lost 3 bases to trimming and J lost 5 bases; unmatched junction nucleotides: 7. The CDR3 extends over 15 amino acids. Germline CDR1 reads SGHTA; CDR2 reads FQGNSA. DNA for the CDR3: TGTGCCAGCAGCTTTAGCGGGAGCGCGTTCGAGACCCAGTACTTC. Amino acid sequence: CASSFSGSAFETQYF.

CDR3 DNA: TGTGCCAGTACTCCATCCGGGACAGGCCCTAACTATGGCTACACCTTC. This gives the protein CASTPSGTGPNYGYTF. This chain uses TRBV19 with TRBJ1-2; TRBD1 agrees at 8 bases. V gave up 7 bases and J gave up 0 bases; unmatched junction bases: 10. The germline V gene encodes CDR1 LNHDA and CDR2 SQIVND (reference sequence). This CDR3 region has 16 residues.

The V gene is TRBV29-1, the J gene TRBJ1-1; TRBD1 matches 7 bases. The CDR3 is 14 residues long. Trimming cost V 1 base and J 1 base; bases outside gene matches: 3. CDR1 is SQVTM, CDR2 ANQGSEA, per germline. CDR3 sequence reads: CSVEARGWNTEAFF. CDR3 DNA: TGCAGCGTTGAAGCCAGGGGGTGGAACACTGAAGCTTTCTTT. Using reference TRBV29-1 and TRBJ1-1 for the parts outside the CDR3, the full variable domain is SAVISQKPSRDICQRGTSLTIQCQVDSQVTMMFWYRQQPGQSLTLIATANQGSEATYESGFVIDKFPISRPNLTFSTLTVSNMSPEDSSIYLCSVEARGWNTEAFFGQGTRLTVV.

The chain couples TRBV5-1 to TRBJ2-1, with 13 bases identical to TRBD2. Germline V gene data show CDR1 as SGHRS and CDR2 as YFSETQ. V lost 0 bases to trimming and J lost 5 bases; unmatched junction nucleotides: 5. The CDR3 length is 17 residues. CDR3 coding DNA: TGCGCCAGCAGCTTGGCCAAGACTAGCGGGGGGCACAATGAGCAGTTCTTC. Its translation is CASSLAKTSGGHNEQFF.

This chain joins TRBV7-2 and TRBJ2-7, with unresolved D. CDR1 and CDR2 from the germline V gene are SGHTA and FQGNSA. Trimming shortened V by 4 bases and J by 3 bases, and 13 bases separated the two germline ends. CDR3 length: 14 residues. The CDR3 protein is CASSSIRSNYEQYF. The CDR3 nucleotides read TGTGCCAGCAGCTCGATCCGGAGCAACTACGAGCAGTACTTC.

The chain employs TRBV19 and TRBJ1-5; D is ambiguous. There are 15 residues in the CDR3. V was pared by 0 bases and J by 5 bases, with 11 bases between. In germline, CDR1 is LNHDA, CDR2 SQIVND (reference sequence). The CDR3 nucleotides are TGTGCCAGTAGTATAGACCCACCAGTATATCAGCCCCAGCATTTT. Translated: CASSIDPPVYQPQHF.

This chain uses TRBV5-1 with TRBJ1-2, with TRBD1 as a possible D gene (5 bases). V was cut by 3 bases and J by 8 bases, with 14 bases left in between. The CDR3 has 13 amino acids. The germline CDR1 and CDR2 sequences are SGHRS and YFSETQ. The CDR3 nucleotides are TGCGCCAGCAGCTCCGGGGGTTCAGGCGGCTACACCTTC. It specifies CASSSGGSGGYTF.

This chain links TRBV2 with TRBJ1-6, with a tentative D call TRBD1 (6 bases). The germline V and J ends were trimmed by 11 bases and 5 bases, with 13 bases remaining between them. The CDR3 totals 13 residues. CDR1 SNHLY and CDR2 FYNNEI come from the germline V gene. CDR3 nucleotides: TGTGCCGACTCCACAGGGAATAATTCACCCCTCCACTTT. Protein product: CADSTGNNSPLHF.

The genes are TRBV2 and TRBJ2-7; a possible D gene is TRBD2 (6 bases). The V end lost 3 bases, the J end lost 6 bases, and 9 bases lay between the germline ends. This CDR3 comprises 12 residues. CDR1 and CDR2 from the germline V gene are SNHLY and FYNNEI. CDR3 bases: TGTGCCAGCAGTGAGGCGGGATCCGAGCAGTACTTC. The encoded protein is CASSEAGSEQYF.

The chain uses TRBV7-2 and TRBJ2-3; 11 bases are a match to TRBD2. Germline CDR1 reads SGHTA; CDR2 reads FQGNSA. This CDR3 is built from 15 residues. V lost 6 bases to trimming and J lost 5 bases; unmatched junction nucleotides: 7. As DNA, the CDR3 is TGTGCCAGCAGGTCGACTAGCGGGGTGGGAGATACGCAGTATTTT. Translating it yields CASRSTSGVGDTQYF. The whole variable domain, filled in from reference TRBV7-2 and TRBJ2-3, reads GAGVSQSPSNKVTEKGKDVELRCDPISGHTALYWYRQSLGQGLEFLIYFQGNSAPDKSGLPSDRFSAERTGGSVSTLTIQRTQQEDSAVYLCASRSTSGVGDTQYFGPGTRLTVL.

The rearrangement joins TRBV2 to TRBJ1-2; D gene unclear. CDR3 length: 16 residues. V was pared by 0 bases and J by 4 bases, with 15 bases between. Per the germline V gene, CDR1 is SNHLY and CDR2 is FYNNEI. CDR3 DNA: TGTGCCAGCAGTGAAGCGTCTTGGAGGCCCTCCTATGGCTACACCTTC. Its translation: CASSEASWRPSYGYTF.

The chain uses TRBV19 and TRBJ2-1, with 9 bases lining up with TRBD1. CDR1 and CDR2 (germline): LNHDA, SQIVND (reference sequence). The V gene end was trimmed by 5 bases and the J gene end by 1 base; junction bases not matched to a gene: 6. The CDR3 is made up of 16 amino acids. The CDR3 DNA sequence: TGTGCCAGTAGTTCCGCCGGGACAGGGTCCTACAATGAGCAGTTCTTC. It yields the protein CASSSAGTGSYNEQFF.

In DNA, the CDR3 is TGTGCCACTAGCTCTAGCGGGAGGAACACAGATACGCAGTATTTT. Its protein is CATSSSGRNTDTQYF. The chain recombines TRBV15 with TRBJ2-3; 11 nucleotides line up with TRBD2. This CDR3 is 15 amino acids long. Germline V gives CDR1 LNHNV, CDR2 YYDKDF (reference sequence). V dropped 9 bases and J dropped 2; count of bases not matched to a gene: 7.

The chain employs TRBV29-1 and TRBJ2-7; 7 bases line up with TRBD1. J was trimmed by 0 bases and V by 6 bases; bases with no gene match: 8. There are 14 residues in the CDR3. Germline V gene data show CDR1 as SQVTM and CDR2 as ANQGSEA. The DNA of the CDR3 is TGCAGCGTCGTTGGACAGGCAACCTCCTACGAGCAGTACTTC. It translates to CSVVGQATSYEQYF.

This sequence joins TRBV6-5 and TRBJ2-5; 8 bases are a match to TRBD1. CDR1 and CDR2 (germline): MNHEY, SVGAGI. V was clipped by 6 bases and J by 2 bases; unmatched bases: 8. The CDR3 is 15 residues long. The CDR3 DNA reads as TGTGCCAGCAGGTCACAGGGGGGACATCAAGAGACCCAGTACTTC. Protein: CASRSQGGHQETQYF.

The chain is built from TRBV30 and TRBJ2-1; 16 nucleotides agree with TRBD2. Per the germline V gene, CDR1 is GTSNPN and CDR2 is SVGIG (reference sequence). V trimming: 3 bases; J trimming: 9 bases; junction bases outside the gene matches: 8. The CDR3 runs 16 residues. The CDR3 nucleotides are TGTGCCTGGAGCCGGGGACTAGCGGGGGGGAAGGGTGAGCAGTTCTTC. Residues: CAWSRGLAGGKGEQFF.

The chain carries TRBV14 and TRBJ1-2, with D possibly matching TRBD1 (5 bases). The CDR3 loop spans 13 amino acids. Germline loops: CDR1 SGHDN, CDR2 FVKESK. The V gene lost 1 base and the J gene lost 6 bases, with 9 bases spanning the gap. In nucleotides, the CDR3 is TGTGCCAGCAGCCAAGGGGCAGGGCATGGCTACACCTTC. Its protein is CASSQGAGHGYTF.

The chain couples TRBV6-5 to TRBJ2-1; the match to TRBD2 covers 11 bases. Germline CDR1 MNHEY, CDR2 SVGAGI. V shed 4 bases, J shed 7 bases, and the junction held 6 bases outside the gene matches. The CDR3 extends over 15 amino acids. The CDR3 region has the DNA TGTGCCAGCAGTTCCCCGGGACTAGCGGCAAATGAGCAGTTCTTC. This codes for CASSSPGLAANEQFF.

This clone was counted between two and nine times. The V gene is TRBV12-5, the J gene TRBJ1-2; a possible D gene is TRBD1 (6 bases). This CDR3 is built from 15 residues. Germline-derived CDR1 and CDR2 are LGHNT and FRNRAP. V dropped 5 bases and J dropped 2 bases, with 15 bases sitting between them. DNA for the CDR3: TGTGCTAGTGGTCCCCCGGGACAACCAAACTATGGCTACACCTTC. Translating it yields CASGPPGQPNYGYTF.

V is TRBV6-5 and J is TRBJ2-1; D may be TRBD2 (5 bases). The CDR3 is 16 residues long. With 2 bases removed from V and 2 bases from J, the gap between germline ends came to 13 bases. Germline-derived CDR1 and CDR2 are MNHEY and SVGAGI. The DNA of the CDR3 is TGTGCCAGCAGTTACGCACTAGTAGACCCCTACAATGAGCAGTTCTTC. Translating gives CASSYALVDPYNEQFF.

The chain combines TRBV13 with TRBJ2-2; 8 bases are shared with TRBD1. J lost 5 bases, V lost 5 bases, and 10 bases had no gene match. This CDR3 is built from 16 residues. Germline V gene sequence: CDR1 PRHDT, CDR2 FYEKMQ (reference sequence). The CDR3 loop reads CASSATGASGTGELFF. DNA of the CDR3: TGTGCCAGCAGCGCGACAGGGGCCTCGGGGACCGGGGAGCTGTTTTTT. Complete variable domain (other parts from reference TRBV13 and TRBJ2-2): AAGVIQSPRHLIKEKRETATLKCYPIPRHDTVYWYQQGPGQDPQFLISFYEKMQSDKGSIPDRFSAQQFSDYHSELNMSSLELGDSALYFCASSATGASGTGELFFGEGSRLTVL.